The rows below give T cell receptor beta chains drawn from one sample of a study of response to subunit inactivated influenza vaccine. Using its own MiXCR run on the RT-PCR reads, TCRdb lists one record per CDR3 protein. This repertoire shows roughly 700,000 distinct CDR3 sequences, approximately 13% found once; its top ten account for less than 7%. This material consisted of PBMCs from blood, taken 14 to 15 days before vaccination. These receptors originate from a man aged 45 to 65 who received an inactivated influenza vaccine. Both conserved end residues are part of each CDR3. Not all rows give a size; the values are once, few, many and, for expanded clones, a class.

clone_size: many; j_call: TRBJ2-3; v_call: TRBV7-9; cdr3_aa: CASSLASGVTDTQYF
clone_size: few; j_call: TRBJ2-3; v_call: TRBV10-1; cdr3_aa: CASGRLGTDTQYF
clone_size: few; j_call: TRBJ2-1; v_call: TRBV2; cdr3_aa: CASSALGNYNEQFF
clone_size: few; j_call: TRBJ2-7; v_call: TRBV18; cdr3_aa: CASSPRDSGGEQYF
clone_size: many; j_call: TRBJ2-1; v_call: TRBV29-1; cdr3_aa: CSVISYNEQFF
clone_size: -; j_call: TRBJ1-6; v_call: TRBV6-5; cdr3_aa: CASSLYHGQAFNSPLHF
clone_size: few; j_call: TRBJ1-2; v_call: TRBV11-2; cdr3_aa: CASSLGRQGRFNYGYTF
clone_size: -; j_call: TRBJ2-3; v_call: TRBV25-1; cdr3_aa: CASSGMTVSTDTQYF
clone_size: -; j_call: TRBJ2-5; v_call: TRBV4-3; cdr3_aa: CASSQRFSASGTQETQYF
clone_size: -; j_call: TRBJ1-3; v_call: TRBV9; cdr3_aa: CASSVAPLLDTIYF
clone_size: once; j_call: TRBJ2-5; v_call: TRBV20-1; cdr3_aa: CSARDTSGNQETQYF
clone_size: -; j_call: TRBJ2-7; v_call: TRBV5-1; cdr3_aa: CASSSVPGQVHEQYF
clone_size: few; j_call: TRBJ2-7; v_call: TRBV11-2; cdr3_aa: CASSLVGLSYEQYF
clone_size: few; j_call: TRBJ2-3; v_call: TRBV20-1; cdr3_aa: CSAPGEVTDTQYF
clone_size: -; j_call: TRBJ2-2; v_call: TRBV19; cdr3_aa: CASSIFLAGGTGELFF
clone_size: -; j_call: TRBJ1-5; v_call: TRBV7-2; cdr3_aa: CASSLEVGPGRTQHF
clone_size: -; j_call: TRBJ2-3; v_call: TRBV7-2; cdr3_aa: CASSLATQGLTDTQYF
clone_size: few; j_call: TRBJ1-2; v_call: TRBV12-3/TRBV12-4; cdr3_aa: CASSLPTGDYGYTF
clone_size: few; j_call: TRBJ1-2; v_call: TRBV7-8; cdr3_aa: CASSLMFGPYGYTF
clone_size: few; j_call: TRBJ1-5; v_call: TRBV10-3; cdr3_aa: CAISEGDQPQHF
clone_size: -; j_call: TRBJ2-3; v_call: TRBV6-1; cdr3_aa: CASRGLLFTDTQYF
clone_size: few; j_call: TRBJ1-2; v_call: TRBV4-1; cdr3_aa: CASSQVRGARAGYTF
clone_size: few; j_call: TRBJ1-6; v_call: TRBV25-1; cdr3_aa: CASSDSYSYNSPLHF